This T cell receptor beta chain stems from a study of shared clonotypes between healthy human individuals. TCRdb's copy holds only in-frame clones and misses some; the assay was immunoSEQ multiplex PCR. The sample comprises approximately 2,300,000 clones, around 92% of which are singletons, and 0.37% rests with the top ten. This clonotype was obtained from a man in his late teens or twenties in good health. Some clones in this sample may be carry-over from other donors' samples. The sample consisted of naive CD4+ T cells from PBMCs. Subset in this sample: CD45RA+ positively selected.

The CDR3 bases are TGTGCCAGCTCACCACCGGACTGGCTGGGTGACTATGGCTACACCTTC. It yields the protein CASSPPDWLGDYGYTF. V and J are TRBV18 and TRBJ1-2, with D unclear. CDR1 and CDR2 from the germline V gene are KGHSH and LQKENI. V shed 0 bases and J shed 3 bases, with 14 bases lying between them. This CDR3 contains 16 residues. The complete variable domain, with remaining parts taken from reference TRBV18 and TRBJ1-2, reads NAGVMQNPRHLVRRRGQEARLRCSPMKGHSHVYWYRQLPEEGLKFMVYLQKENIIDESGMPKERFSAEFPKEGPSILRIQQVVRGDSAAYFCASSPPDWLGDYGYTFGSGTRLTVV.